This TCR beta chain was recovered during a study of T cell responses to AZD1222 COVID-19 vaccine. Comment on this clone: Its antigen remains unknown.

General study points: Baseline antibody screening turned up just a handful of seropositive AZD1222 recipients.

Using immunoSEQ multiplex PCR, the repertoire was profiled, and TCRdb retains in-frame clones only, with some absent. The sample gives under 150,000 clones, about 91% of which show up once; approximately 6.5% is in the top ten. This TCR was recovered from an adult who received the AZD1222 COVID-19 vaccine. Sequencing used peripheral blood, obtained 28 days after the second AZD1222 dose.

DNA for the CDR3: TGTGCCACCCGATTGGGAGGGACCGGGGAGCTGTTTTTT. It yields the protein CATRLGGTGELFF. V gene TRBV2 combines with J gene TRBJ2-2, with 7 bases that match TRBD2. Germline V CDR1 and CDR2: SNHLY, FYNNEI. J was trimmed by 5 bases and V by 10 bases; bases with no gene match: 7. This CDR3 is 13 amino acids long.